The TCR beta chain under discussion was sequenced for a study of blood T cell repertoires in COVID-19. Study as a whole: The cDNA or gDNA used as material had been derived from T cells, B-cell-depleted T cells, or PBMCs.

CDR1 and CDR2 from the germline V gene are KGHDR and SFDVKD. The CDR3 has 15 residues. V dropped 3 bases and J dropped 4; count of bases not matched to a gene: 4. Source study methods: Reference gene primers were amplified, and this amplification served to estimate nucleated cell counts. Measured with immunoSEQ multiplex PCR; TCRdb has only the in-frame clones, and not every one. That table supplies the V and J calls and clone size; D and trimming were determined from the DNA. The repertoire holds hundreds of thousands of clones, with approximately 83% as singletons. The V call is TRBV24-1, the J call TRBJ2-2; 7 nucleotides align to TRBD2. Specimen: peripheral blood. The clonotype originates from a woman between 25 and 40 years old who had recovered from COVID-19. Here the CDR3 DNA reads TGTGCCACCAGTGATAGCGGGGAAATCACCGGGGAGCTGTTTTTT. Residues: CATSDSGEITGELFF.